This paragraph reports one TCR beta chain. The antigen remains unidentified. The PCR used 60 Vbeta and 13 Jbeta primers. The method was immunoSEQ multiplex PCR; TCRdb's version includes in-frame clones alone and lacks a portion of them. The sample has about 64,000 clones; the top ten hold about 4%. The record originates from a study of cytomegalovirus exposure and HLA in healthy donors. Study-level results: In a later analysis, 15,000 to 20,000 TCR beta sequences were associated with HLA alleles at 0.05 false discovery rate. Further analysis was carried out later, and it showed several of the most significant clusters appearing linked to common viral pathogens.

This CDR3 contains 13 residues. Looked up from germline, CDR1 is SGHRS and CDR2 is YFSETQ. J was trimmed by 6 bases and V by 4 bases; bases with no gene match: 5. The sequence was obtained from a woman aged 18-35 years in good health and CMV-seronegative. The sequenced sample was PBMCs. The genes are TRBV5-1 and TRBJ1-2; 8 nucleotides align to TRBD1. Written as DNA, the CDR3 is TGCGCCAGCAGCCGGGGACAGGCGGATGGCTACACCTTC. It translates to CASSRGQADGYTF.